The entry below describes one TCR beta chain. This record comes from a study of control samples from healthy donors and cancer patients. Germline CDR1 reads LNHDA; CDR2 reads SQIVND (reference sequence). Trimming shortened V by 2 bases and J by 4 bases, and 10 bases separated the two germline ends. This CDR3 has 14 amino acids. Data came from immunoSEQ multiplex PCR; TCRdb stores just in-frame clones and leaves some out. The table includes approximately 150,000 clones, 91% detected once. This clonotype was sampled from a man aged 30 to 45 in good health. The gene calls are TRBV19 and TRBJ2-3, with D perhaps TRBD1 or TRBD2 (5 bases each). The source material was blood. The CDR3 region is CASSISLGADTQYF. The CDR3 DNA reads TGTGCCAGTAGTATATCTCTGGGGGCAGATACGCAGTATTTT.